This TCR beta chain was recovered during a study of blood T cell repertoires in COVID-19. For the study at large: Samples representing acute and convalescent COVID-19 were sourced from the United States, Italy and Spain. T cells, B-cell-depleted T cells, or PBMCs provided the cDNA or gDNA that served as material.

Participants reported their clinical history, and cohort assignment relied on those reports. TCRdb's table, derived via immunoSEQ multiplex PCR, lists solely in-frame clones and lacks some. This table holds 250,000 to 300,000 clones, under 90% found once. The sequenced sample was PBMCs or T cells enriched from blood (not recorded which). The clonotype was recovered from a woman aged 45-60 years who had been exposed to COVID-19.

CDR3 in amino acids: CASSFQQGGYTF. The CDR3 DNA sequence: TGTGCCAGCAGCTTTCAACAGGGGGGCTACACCTTC. The V call is TRBV7-2, the J call TRBJ1-2, with TRBD1 identical over 7 bases. The V gene's germline CDR1 is SGHTA and CDR2 FQGNSA. The CDR3 runs to 12 residues. V dropped 3 bases and J dropped 8; count of bases not matched to a gene: 3.